The T cell receptor (beta chain) described here comes from a study of shared clonotypes between healthy human individuals. Produced via immunoSEQ multiplex PCR; TCRdb's table is partial and in-frame only. The data contain around 2.1 million clones, approximately 94% of them singletons. The sequence derives from a man between 18 and 29 years old in good health. Sequencing used naive CD4+ T cells sorted from blood. Subset defined: CD45RA+ positively selected.

DNA for the CDR3: TGCGCCAGCAGCCGCGGGACAGGGGAATCCTACGAGCAGTACTTC. It is translated as CASSRGTGESYEQYF. The chain couples TRBV10-1 to TRBJ2-7, with TRBD1 identical over 10 bases. Germline trimming cut 6 bases from V and 1 base from J; bases unmatched to any gene: 6. CDR1 and CDR2 from the germline V gene are WNHNN and SYGVQD (reference sequence). This CDR3 region has 15 residues.